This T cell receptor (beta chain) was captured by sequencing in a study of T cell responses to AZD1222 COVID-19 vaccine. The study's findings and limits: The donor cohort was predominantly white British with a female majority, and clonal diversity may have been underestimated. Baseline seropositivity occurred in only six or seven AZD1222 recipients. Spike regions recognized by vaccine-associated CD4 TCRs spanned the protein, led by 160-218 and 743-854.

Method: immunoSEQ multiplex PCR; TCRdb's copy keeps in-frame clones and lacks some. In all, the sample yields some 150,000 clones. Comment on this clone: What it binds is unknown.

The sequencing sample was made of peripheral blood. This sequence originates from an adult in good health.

CDR3 in DNA: TGTGCCAGCAGCAAAGGAGCGGGGGGGCCGTCAGGGGAGCTGTTTTTT. It is translated as CASSKGAGGPSGELFF. The chain uses TRBV21-1 and TRBJ2-2; the tabulated D call, TRBD2, remains unverified against the DNA. TRBV21-1 is a pseudogene segment. The CDR3 runs 16 residues.